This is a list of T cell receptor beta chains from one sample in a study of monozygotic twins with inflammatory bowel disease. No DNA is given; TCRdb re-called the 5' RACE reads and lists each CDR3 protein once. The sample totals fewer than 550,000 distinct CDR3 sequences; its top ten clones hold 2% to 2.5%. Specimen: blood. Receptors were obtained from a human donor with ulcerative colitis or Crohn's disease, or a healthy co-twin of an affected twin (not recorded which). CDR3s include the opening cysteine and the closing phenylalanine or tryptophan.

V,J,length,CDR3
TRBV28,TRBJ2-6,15,CASSLELSGANVLTF
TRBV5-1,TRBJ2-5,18,CASSLAEGRSRQGETQYF
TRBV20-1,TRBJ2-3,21,CSAQKGTGPPGESSRTDTQYF
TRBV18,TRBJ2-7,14,CASSRISGDYEQYF
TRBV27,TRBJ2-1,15,CASSLTRDGYNEQFF
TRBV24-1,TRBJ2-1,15,CATSAGRDSYNEQFF
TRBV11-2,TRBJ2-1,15,CASSLEGGGNNEQFF
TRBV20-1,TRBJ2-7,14,CSASSLAGGPEQYF
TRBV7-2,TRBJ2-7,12,CASSYLGTGLDF
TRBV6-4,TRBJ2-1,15,CASSAHRSSYNEQFF
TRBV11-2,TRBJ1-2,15,CASSLQSGTEYGYTF
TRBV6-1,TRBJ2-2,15,CASSEGTPNTGELFF
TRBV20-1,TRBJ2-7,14,CSARFVVITDEQYF
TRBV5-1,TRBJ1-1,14,CASSWGQMNTEAFF
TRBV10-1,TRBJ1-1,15,CASSDPGGSNTEAFF
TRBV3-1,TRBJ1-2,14,CASSQARVAYGYTF
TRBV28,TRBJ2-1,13,CASRLTRGSEQFF
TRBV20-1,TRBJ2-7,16,CSARGTSGGLTYEQYF
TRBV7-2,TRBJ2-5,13,CASSRDFVETQYF
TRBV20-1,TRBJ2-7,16,CSARDLGEGGTYEQYF
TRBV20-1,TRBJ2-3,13,CSANKVVADTQYF
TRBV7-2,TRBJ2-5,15,CASSPPVGLQETQYF
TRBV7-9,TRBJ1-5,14,CASSPGTGAQPQHF
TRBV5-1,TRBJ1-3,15,CASSSDRGHGNTIYF
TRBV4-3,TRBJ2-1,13,CASTPNVGNEQFF
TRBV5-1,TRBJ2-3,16,CASSGGLAVNTDTQYF
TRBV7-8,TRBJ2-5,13,CASTPGGVETQYF
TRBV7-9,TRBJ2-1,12,CASSPSLHEQFF